This T cell receptor (beta chain) was found in a study of beta chain features in type 1 diabetes. CD4+ cells of the naive, central memory, regulatory and stem cell-like memory types were sorted via CD45RO/CCR7/CD25/CD127/CD95/CD27. Since all of the isolated RNA was reverse transcribed, expressed TCRB transcripts were what got sequenced. Only in-frame clones appear in the TCRdb table, and some are missing; sequencing was by immunoSEQ multiplex PCR. Of around 30,000 clones in the sample, around 60% were seen once. Broader study findings: A pattern of fewer insertions and more deletions at VDJ junctions was seen in type 1 diabetes patients. Shorter TCRB CDR3s, moderately but significantly so, marked every one of the four CD4+ subsets in Type 1 diabetes patients. PCR could preferentially amplify shorter templates, alike in patients and controls.

V dropped 5 bases and J dropped 1 base, with 12 bases sitting between them. Germline V CDR1 and CDR2: SGHTA, FQGNSA. The CDR3 length is 14 residues. As concerns this clone: Its antigen is still unknown. Other DNA sequences within the sample encode an identical CDR3.

This receptor was obtained from a woman aged 30 to 39 with type 1 diabetes. Material: Tregs from blood. The rearrangement links TRBV7-2 to TRBJ2-7; a weak D match, TRBD1 (6 bases). CDR3 in amino acids: CASSRGGASYEQYF. The CDR3 DNA sequence: TGTGCCAGCAGCCGAGGGGGAGCTTCCTACGAGCAGTACTTC.